What follows are 31 T cell receptor beta chains derived from one specimen sequenced in a study of cytomegalovirus exposure and HLA in healthy donors. 13 Jbeta primers and 60 Vbeta primers were used for the PCR. Some clones are missing from TCRdb's copy, which holds only in-frame ones; the method was immunoSEQ multiplex PCR. Of 150,000 to 200,000 clones detected, around 80% appear once; the ten largest clones hold about 2.1%. Material: PBMCs. The receptors here all came from a woman aged 25 to 39 in good health and CMV-seronegative.

This clone was observed a single time. This chain joins TRBV5-6 and TRBJ1-1; no reliable D call. CDR1 is SGHDT, CDR2 YYEEEE, per germline. The CDR3 runs 15 residues. Trimming stripped 1 base from V and 0 bases from J, with 10 bases between. The CDR3 coding sequence is TGTGCCAGCAGCTTGTCGTCCAGGTTGAACACTGAAGCTTTCTTT. It translates to CASSLSSRLNTEAFF.

The chain carries TRBV6-5 and TRBJ2-6; tentatively, D is TRBD2 (7 bases). There are 16 residues in the CDR3. V lost 2 bases to trimming and J lost 6 bases, with 14 bases between them. Germline CDR1 is MNHEY and CDR2 is SVGAGI. The CDR3 loop reads CASSYRGGGTANVLTF. The DNA for the CDR3 is TGTGCCAGCAGTTACAGGGGAGGGGGGACGGCCAACGTCCTGACTTTC.

This clone was observed once. This chain uses TRBV5-4 with TRBJ2-3, with 8 bases identical to TRBD2. The CDR3 runs 15 residues. The V segment lost 4 bases and the J segment 0 bases; nucleotides outside the gene matches: 4. Germline loops: CDR1 SGHNT, CDR2 YYREEE (reference sequence). The DNA of the CDR3 is TGTGCCAGCAGCCCCGGGGGGGCCAGCACAGATACGCAGTATTTT. Protein: CASSPGGASTDTQYF.

This clone was seen a few times. The chain joins TRBV2 to TRBJ1-1; D is uncertain. Per the germline V gene, CDR1 is SNHLY and CDR2 is FYNNEI. This CDR3 region has 15 residues. Trimming shortened V by 2 bases and J by 6 bases, and 16 bases separated the two germline ends. The CDR3 sequence is CASSEYEGTRAEAFF. CDR3 coding DNA: TGTGCCAGCAGTGAATACGAGGGAACGAGAGCTGAAGCTTTCTTT.

This chain uses TRBV2 with TRBJ2-1; weak D call: TRBD1 (5 bases). Trimming left V 3 bases short and J 8 bases short, with 14 bases between. The length of the CDR3 is 14 residues. CDR1 and CDR2 (germline): SNHLY, FYNNEI. As DNA, the CDR3 is TGTGCCAGCAGTGATTTTCGGCAGGGCTATGAGCAGTTCTTC. The encoded protein is CASSDFRQGYEQFF.

This clone was recorded once. The chain links TRBV7-9 to TRBJ2-3; 7 bases fit TRBD2. The CDR3 loop spans 14 amino acids. Trimming removed 4 bases from V and 1 base from J; junction bases left unmatched: 2. CDR1 and CDR2 (germline): SEHNR, FQNEAQ (reference sequence). CDR3 protein: CASSSRGGTDTQYF. The CDR3 DNA reads TGTGCCAGCAGCTCCCGGGGGGGCACAGATACGCAGTATTTT. Full variable domain (rest looked up from reference TRBV7-9 and TRBJ2-3): DTGVSQNPRHKITKRGQNVTFRCDPISEHNRLYWYRQTLGQGPEFLTYFQNEAQLEKSRLLSDRFSAERPKGSFSTLEIQRTEQGDSAMYLCASSSRGGTDTQYFGPGTRLTVL.

The chain couples TRBV5-1 to TRBJ2-5; 11 bases align to TRBD2. The CDR3 is 15 amino acids. The trim removed 0 bases at V and 5 bases at J, leaving 3 bases unmatched. Per germline, CDR1 SGHRS and CDR2 YFSETQ. The CDR3 sequence is CASSLGLAGLETQYF. In DNA form, the CDR3 reads TGCGCCAGCAGCTTGGGACTAGCGGGGCTTGAGACCCAGTACTTC.

This clone was seen a handful of times. V and J are TRBV7-2 and TRBJ2-2; tentative D call: TRBD1 (6 bases). From germline, CDR1 is SGHTA and CDR2 FQGNSA. CDR3 length: 13 amino acids. Trimming removed 8 bases at V and 5 bases at J, with 12 bases between. CDR3 DNA: TGTGCCAGCTCAGGGGTAGGGACCGGGGAGCTGTTTTTT. Translation gives CASSGVGTGELFF.

The rearrangement links TRBV15 to TRBJ2-4, with 8 positions matching TRBD1. Germline V lookup: CDR1 LNHNV, CDR2 YYDKDF (reference sequence). The V gene end was trimmed by 3 bases and the J gene end by 6 bases; junction bases not matched to a gene: 7. This CDR3 contains 15 residues. CDR3 amino acids: CATSSGQGQRNIQYF. CDR3 nucleotide sequence: TGTGCCACCAGCAGCGGACAGGGCCAGAGAAACATTCAGTACTTC.

The V gene is TRBV5-6, the J gene TRBJ2-7; D remains unclear. Germline V lookup: CDR1 SGHDT, CDR2 YYEEEE. The CDR3 is 13 residues long. Trimming cost V 2 bases and J 5 bases, with 11 bases left between them. CDR3 sequence reads: CASSLVADHEQYF. The CDR3 DNA is TGTGCCAGCAGCTTAGTGGCAGATCACGAGCAGTACTTC.

The genes are TRBV4-3 and TRBJ2-7, with 10 bases that match TRBD1. This CDR3 contains 16 residues. Germline V gives CDR1 LGHNA, CDR2 YSLEER. The V segment lost 3 bases and the J segment 3 bases; nucleotides outside the gene matches: 8. The CDR3 spells CASSQGRGTGDYEQYF. The CDR3 DNA reads as TGCGCCAGCAGCCAGGGGCGCGGGACAGGGGACTACGAGCAGTACTTC.

The chain is built from TRBV7-9 and TRBJ2-3, with 8 nucleotides matching TRBD1. Germline V gene sequence: CDR1 SEHNR, CDR2 FQNEAQ (reference sequence). V shed 3 bases, J shed 4 bases, and the junction held 0 bases outside the gene matches. The CDR3 is 13 residues long. The chain's CDR3 is CASSLDRADTQYF. The CDR3 region has the DNA TGTGCCAGCAGCTTGGACAGGGCAGATACGCAGTATTTT.

This CDR3 is CASSLGRSPLHF. CDR3 coding DNA: TGTGCCAGCAGCTTAGGGCGGTCACCCCTCCACTTT. The genes are TRBV11-2 and TRBJ1-6, with D uncertain. The CDR3 has 12 residues. In germline, CDR1 is SGHAT, CDR2 FQNNGV. Trimming cost V 1 base and J 10 bases, with 5 bases left between them.

V usage is TRBV6-5 and J usage is TRBJ2-7; TRBD2 matches at 8 bases. V was clipped by 6 bases and J by 3 bases; unmatched bases: 10. CDR1 MNHEY and CDR2 SVGAGI come from the germline V gene. This CDR3 has 15 residues. CDR3 in DNA: TGTGCCAGCAGAAAGTCAGCCGGGACTAGCTACGAGCAGTACTTC. It is translated as CASRKSAGTSYEQYF.

V usage is TRBV27 and J usage is TRBJ1-2; D gene unclear. Germline assignment: CDR1 MNHEY and CDR2 SMNVEV (reference sequence). CDR3 length: 11 amino acids. Trimming removed 6 bases at V and 8 bases at J, with 10 bases between. CDR3 DNA: TGTGCCAGCAGACACCGATGGGGCTACACCTTC. As protein: CASRHRWGYTF.

Regarding this clone: This CDR3 fails to terminate in the conserved phenylalanine or tryptophan, so it likely reflects a read error. The rearrangement uses TRBV5-8 and TRBJ1-1; no definite D call. The CDR3 is made up of 15 amino acids. Germline V lookup: CDR1 SGHTS, CDR2 YDEGEE. Trimming pared 1 base from V and 1 base from J, leaving 11 bases between. The CDR3 loop reads CASSLRQVANTEAFV. As DNA, the CDR3 is TGTGCCAGCAGCTTGAGGCAGGTAGCGAACACTGAAGCTTTCGTT.

The chain has TRBV5-1 and TRBJ2-7; 9 nucleotides match TRBD2. Trimming at V came to 0 bases and at J to 9 bases, leaving 13 bases not matched to a gene. In germline, CDR1 is SGHRS, CDR2 YFSETQ. The CDR3 length is 16 residues. The CDR3: CASSLATSGGSERQYF. The DNA of the CDR3 is TGCGCCAGCAGCTTGGCGACTAGCGGTGGGTCTGAGAGGCAGTACTTC.

This clone was detected a few times. The chain joins TRBV11-3 to TRBJ1-6; unclear D gene. Germline assignment: CDR1 SGHNT and CDR2 YENEEA. V lost 4 bases to trimming and J lost 7 bases, with 5 bases between them. The CDR3 runs to 12 residues. The CDR3 region has the DNA TGTGCCAGCAGCTCCCCAAATTCACCCCTCCACTTT. Translating gives CASSSPNSPLHF.

J is TRBJ1-5 and V is TRBV12-5; maybe TRBD1 (6 bases). The V end lost 2 bases, the J end lost 0 bases, and 17 bases lay between the germline ends. CDR1 is LGHNT and CDR2 is FRNRAP in the germline V gene. The CDR3 consists of 18 residues. CDR3 DNA sequence: TGTGCTAGTGGTTTGATTCTTGGGAGGGGGTCTAGCAATCAGCCCCAGCATTTT. This sequence encodes CASGLILGRGSSNQPQHF.

This clone has only one observation. The genes are TRBV9 and TRBJ1-1, with 7 nucleotides matching TRBD1. V was clipped by 3 bases and J by 4 bases; unmatched bases: 3. Germline assignment: CDR1 SGDLS and CDR2 YYNGEE. The CDR3 runs 13 residues. CDR3: CASSDSGGTEAFF. The CDR3 region has the DNA TGTGCCAGCAGCGATTCAGGGGGCACTGAAGCTTTCTTT.

The rearrangement uses TRBV30 and TRBJ2-3, with TRBD2 matching over 8 bases. CDR3 size: 13 residues. Per the germline V gene, CDR1 is GTSNPN and CDR2 is SVGIG (reference sequence). Losses at the gene ends were 1 base for V and 9 bases for J; bases not matched to a gene: 6. The CDR3 spells CAWSGIVAGTQYF. CDR3 in DNA: TGTGCCTGGAGTGGAATCGTAGCGGGGACGCAGTATTTT.

Only one count was recorded for this clone. The chain employs TRBV7-9 and TRBJ2-5; unclear D gene. Germline CDR1 reads SEHNR; CDR2 reads FQNEAQ (reference sequence). This CDR3 contains 14 residues. V lost 3 bases and J 1 base, leaving 9 bases between the germline ends. CDR3 DNA: TGTGCCAGCAGCTTCTTACAAAGCCAAGAGACCCAGTACTTC. Protein: CASSFLQSQETQYF. The whole variable domain, filled in from reference TRBV7-9 and TRBJ2-5, reads DTGVSQNPRHKITKRGQNVTFRCDPISEHNRLYWYRQTLGQGPEFLTYFQNEAQLEKSRLLSDRFSAERPKGSFSTLEIQRTEQGDSAMYLCASSFLQSQETQYFGPGTRLLVL.

V and J are TRBV5-5 and TRBJ2-5; tentatively, D is TRBD2 (6 bases). The CDR3 contains 17 residues. The germline CDR1 and CDR2 sequences are SGHKS and YYEKEE (reference sequence). V was shortened by 4 bases and J by 5 bases, with 24 bases between the two germline ends. CDR3 nucleotide sequence: TGTGCCAGCAGCCCCGGTCGGGCGGGGACTTTGGAGGAGACCCAGTACTTC. As protein: CASSPGRAGTLEETQYF. The full variable domain, with the rest looked up from reference TRBV5-5 and TRBJ2-5, is DAGVTQSPTHLIKTRGQQVTLRCSPISGHKSVSWYQQVLGQGPQFIFQYYEKEERGRGNFPDRFSARQFPNYSSELNVNALLLGDSALYLCASSPGRAGTLEETQYFGPGTRLLVL.

For the CDR3, the DNA is TGTGCCAGTAATTGGGAGGAAAAACTGTTTTTT. Encoded protein: CASNWEEKLFF. The rearrangement links TRBV19 to TRBJ1-4; the D is unclear. CDR3 size: 11 residues. Germline V gene data show CDR1 as LNHDA and CDR2 as SQIVND (reference sequence). Trimming pared 7 bases from V and 8 bases from J, leaving 8 bases between.

The V call is TRBV4-1, the J call TRBJ1-2, with a tentative D call TRBD1 (5 bases). The V gene lost 0 bases and the J gene lost 2 bases, with 10 bases spanning the gap. Germline CDR1 and CDR2: MGHRA and YSYEKL. The CDR3 has 15 amino acids. CDR3 in DNA: TGCGCCAGCAGCCAAGATTCGCCAGGGAACTATGGCTACACCTTC. This sequence encodes CASSQDSPGNYGYTF.

This clone was seen just once. As DNA, the CDR3 is TGTGCCAGCAGCTCGGGACAGAACTACGAGCAGTACTTC. Its translation: CASSSGQNYEQYF. The rearrangement links TRBV7-9 to TRBJ2-7, with 7 bases aligning to TRBD1. Germline CDR1 reads SEHNR; CDR2 reads FQNEAQ (reference sequence). V dropped 4 bases and J dropped 3; count of bases not matched to a gene: 3. This CDR3 is 13 amino acids long.

This chain links TRBV27 with TRBJ1-2, with a weak D call TRBD1 (5 bases). The CDR3 sequence is 15 residues long. Per germline, CDR1 MNHEY and CDR2 SMNVEV (reference sequence). V was clipped by 5 bases and J by 5 bases, with 18 bases between them. CDR3 sequence: CASSLPNNRIYGYTF. The CDR3, as DNA: TGTGCCAGCAGTCTCCCAAACAACAGGATTTATGGCTACACCTTC.

The genes are TRBV6-6 and TRBJ1-1; no clear D. Germline V gene lookup returns CDR1 MNHNY and CDR2 SVGAGI (reference sequence). V was trimmed by 2 bases and J by 0 bases, leaving 7 bases between them. CDR3 length equals 14 residues. This CDR3 reads CASSYQTMNTEAFF. The DNA of the CDR3 is TGTGCCAGCAGTTACCAGACTATGAACACTGAAGCTTTCTTT.

This sequence joins TRBV7-2 and TRBJ1-2; D may be TRBD1 (6 bases). The CDR3 is 13 residues long. Looked up from germline, CDR1 is SGHTA and CDR2 is FQGNSA. V was shortened by 3 bases and J by 8 bases, with 13 bases between the two germline ends. The CDR3 spells CASSFSQGQGYTF. In DNA form, the CDR3 reads TGTGCCAGCAGCTTTAGCCAGGGGCAAGGCTACACCTTC.

The J gene is TRBJ1-1, the V gene TRBV7-2; TRBD1 aligns across 11 bases. Germline loops: CDR1 SGHTA, CDR2 FQGNSA. V gave up 4 bases and J gave up 0 bases; unmatched junction bases: 13. The CDR3 is made up of 19 amino acids. The CDR3 DNA reads TGTGCCAGCAGCTCACCAAAAGGGACAGGGGGTAACATGAACACTGAAGCTTTCTTT. It specifies CASSSPKGTGGNMNTEAFF.

This chain links TRBV11-1 with TRBJ2-1, with TRBD2 as a possible D gene (7 bases). The CDR3 length is 18 residues. With 4 bases removed from V and 6 bases from J, the gap between germline ends came to 25 bases. Germline values: CDR1 SGHAT, CDR2 FQDESV (reference sequence). The CDR3 DNA sequence: TGTGCCAGCAGCTCGGGACTAACCAATCAATGGGGGCGCAATGAGCAGTTCTTC. Protein: CASSSGLTNQWGRNEQFF.